This TCR beta chain appears in the sequencing data of a study of T-cell reconstitution after alpha-beta-depleted transplantation in children. The study, taken as a whole, reports: At one year after transplant, newly produced T cells mostly accounted for T-cell counts and diversity. Expanded graft clones numbering several hundred reportedly gave rise to alpha-beta T cells about two months after transplant. Where some patients showed high TCRbeta diversity at day 60, it came from recipient T cells and thymic progenitors that had survived.

The TCRbeta library incorporated unique molecular identifiers. One entry per CDR3 protein, called by TCRdb with MiXCR from the PCR reads. Among under 850,000 distinct CDR3 sequences listed, around 13% were seen once. This clonotype occurred many times. The antigen is not known. CDR3 length: 13 residues. Germline lookup yields CDR1 GTSNPN and CDR2 SVGIG (reference sequence). The V gene lost 1 base and the J gene lost 0 bases, with 3 bases spanning the gap. This chain uses TRBV30 with TRBJ2-2; D ambiguous. The TCR comes from a girl aged 2 to 10 with congenital amegakaryocytic thrombocytopenia, due to receive a stem cell transplant. The starting material was PBMCs, obtained before TCRalphabeta/CD19-depleted stem cell transplant. CDR3 nucleotide sequence: TGTGCCTGGAGTGGAGCGAACACCGGGGAGCTGTTTTTT. Translating it yields CAWSGANTGELFF.